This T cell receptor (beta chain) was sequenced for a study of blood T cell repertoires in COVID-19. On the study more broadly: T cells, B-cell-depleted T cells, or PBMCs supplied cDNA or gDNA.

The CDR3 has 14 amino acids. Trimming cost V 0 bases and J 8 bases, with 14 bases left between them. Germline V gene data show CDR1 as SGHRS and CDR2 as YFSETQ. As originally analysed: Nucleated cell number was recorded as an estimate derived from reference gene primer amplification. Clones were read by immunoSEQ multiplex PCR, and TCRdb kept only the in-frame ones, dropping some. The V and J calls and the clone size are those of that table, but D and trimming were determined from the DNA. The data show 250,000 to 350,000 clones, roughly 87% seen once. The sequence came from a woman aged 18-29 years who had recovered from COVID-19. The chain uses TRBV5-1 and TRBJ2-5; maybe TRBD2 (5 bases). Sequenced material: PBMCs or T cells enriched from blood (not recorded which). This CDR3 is CASSLGPEATTQYF. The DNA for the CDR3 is TGCGCCAGCAGCTTGGGCCCGGAGGCCACTACCCAGTACTTC.